The 28 T cell receptor beta chains below come from one sample, sequenced in a study of shared clonotypes between healthy human individuals. The data were produced by immunoSEQ multiplex PCR, yet TCRdb's version contains in-frame clones alone and is incomplete. Here the sample spans over 2 million clones, 85% to 95% being singletons. The specimen sequenced was naive CD4+ T cells from PBMCs. The subset here: CD45RA+ positively selected. The receptors stem from a man aged 18 to 29 in good health. Some clones in this sample may be carry-over from other donors' samples.

Worth noting for this clone: Other DNA sequences from this sample encode an identical CDR3 as well. The chain recombines TRBV20-1 with TRBJ1-2; D not resolved. This CDR3 is 11 amino acids long. Trimming left V 5 bases short and J 8 bases short, with 12 bases between. Germline V gene data show CDR1 as DFQATT and CDR2 as SNEGSKA (reference sequence). The CDR3 sequence is CSASAGRGYTF. The CDR3 nucleotides are TGCAGTGCTTCCGCAGGAAGGGGCTACACCTTC.

The V and J genes are TRBV2 and TRBJ2-3; TRBD2 aligns across 9 bases. This CDR3 comprises 18 residues. The V segment lost 0 bases and the J segment 0 bases; nucleotides outside the gene matches: 7. CDR1 and CDR2 from the germline V gene are SNHLY and FYNNEI. The CDR3 DNA reads TGTGCCAGCAGTGAAGCAGGGCCTAGCGGGGTTAGCACAGATACGCAGTATTTT. Its translation is CASSEAGPSGVSTDTQYF. Combining the CDR3 with reference TRBV2 and TRBJ2-3 gives the whole variable domain EPEVTQTPSHQVTQMGQEVILRCVPISNHLYFYWYRQILGQKVEFLVSFYNNEISEKSEIFDDQFSVERPDGSNFTLKIRSTKLEDSAMYFCASSEAGPSGVSTDTQYFGPGTRLTVL.

This chain joins TRBV2 and TRBJ1-6; D may be TRBD1 (6 bases). The CDR3 has 15 amino acids. The V gene lost 4 bases and the J gene lost 7 bases, with 14 bases spanning the gap. Germline CDR1 and CDR2: SNHLY and FYNNEI. CDR3 protein: CASSVRDTWNSPLHF. Written as DNA, the CDR3 is TGTGCCAGCAGTGTAAGGGACACATGGAATTCACCCCTCCACTTT. Using reference TRBV2 and TRBJ1-6 for the parts outside the CDR3, the full variable domain is EPEVTQTPSHQVTQMGQEVILRCVPISNHLYFYWYRQILGQKVEFLVSFYNNEISEKSEIFDDQFSVERPDGSNFTLKIRSTKLEDSAMYFCASSVRDTWNSPLHFGNGTRLTVT.

The genes are TRBV28 and TRBJ2-2; D uncertain. The germline V and J ends were trimmed by 8 bases and 8 bases, with 18 bases remaining between them. Per the germline V gene, CDR1 is MDHEN and CDR2 is SYDVKM. The CDR3 is 14 residues long. The CDR3 loop is CASGLQYEAGELFF. The CDR3 nucleotides read TGTGCCAGCGGCTTGCAATATGAAGCAGGGGAGCTGTTTTTT.

The chain is built from TRBV5-4 and TRBJ2-7; maybe TRBD2 (6 bases). CDR3 length: 17 amino acids. Between the trimmed V and J ends, which lost 0 bases and 5 bases, there was a span of 21 bases. The V gene's germline CDR1 is SGHNT and CDR2 YYREEE (reference sequence). The CDR3 DNA is TGTGCCAGCAGCTTGGGAGGAGGGGTAGTCCGATTAAACGAGCAGTACTTC. Its protein product is CASSLGGGVVRLNEQYF.

The genes are TRBV6-5 and TRBJ2-3, with D tentatively TRBD2 (6 bases). CDR1 MNHEY and CDR2 SVGAGI come from the germline V gene. V lost 6 bases and J lost 2, with 12 bases in between. The CDR3 has 14 residues. The CDR3: CASSRAGTTDTQYF. DNA of the CDR3: TGTGCCAGCAGCCGGGCGGGGACCACAGATACGCAGTATTTT.

Points on this clone: The sample contains more than one DNA sequence encoding this CDR3. This chain links TRBV20-1 with TRBJ1-2; D gene uncertain. V lost 0 bases and J lost 8, with 7 bases in between. CDR3 length: 11 amino acids. Germline-derived CDR1 and CDR2 are DFQATT and SNEGSKA (reference sequence). The CDR3 nucleotides are TGCAGTGCTAGAGATGGGTACGGCTACACCTTC. Amino acids: CSARDGYGYTF.

This clone occurred a few times. This chain links TRBV28 with TRBJ2-7; the match to TRBD2 covers 8 bases. CDR1 is MDHEN and CDR2 is SYDVKM in the germline V gene. This CDR3 comprises 13 residues. The J segment lost 2 bases and the V segment lost 6 bases, leaving 3 bases of the junction unmatched. CDR3 protein: CASRGLVPYEQYF. In DNA, the CDR3 is TGTGCCAGCAGGGGACTAGTCCCCTACGAGCAGTACTTC. The full variable domain, its missing parts supplied by reference TRBV28 and TRBJ2-7, is DVKVTQSSRYLVKRTGEKVFLECVQDMDHENMFWYRQDPGLGLRLIYFSYDVKMKEKGDIPEGYSVSREKKERFSLILESASTNQTSMYLCASRGLVPYEQYFGPGTRLTVT.

This chain joins TRBV5-6 and TRBJ2-2, with 14 bases fitting TRBD2. This CDR3 has 17 residues. With 1 base clipped from V and 7 bases from J, the junction kept 6 bases outside the gene matches. Germline loops: CDR1 SGHDT, CDR2 YYEEEE. CDR3 DNA sequence: TGTGCCAGCAGCTTGAAGACTAGCGGGAGGGGGAACGGGGAGCTGTTTTTT. This encodes CASSLKTSGRGNGELFF.

Remarks on this clone: This specimen includes other DNA sequences encoding the same CDR3. The chain joins TRBV2 to TRBJ2-3; 10 nucleotides match TRBD1. Germline V CDR1 and CDR2: SNHLY, FYNNEI. The CDR3 spans 14 residues. Losses at the gene ends were 5 bases for V and 4 bases for J; bases not matched to a gene: 3. In DNA form, the CDR3 reads TGTGCCAGCAGTCGGGACAGGGGTCCAGATACGCAGTATTTT. This codes for CASSRDRGPDTQYF.

The chain has TRBV7-3 and TRBJ1-6; 9 bases line up with TRBD1. This CDR3 contains 14 residues. Per germline, CDR1 SGHTA and CDR2 FQGTGA. The trim removed 2 bases at V and 8 bases at J, leaving 1 base unmatched. The CDR3 sequence: CASSLGDRDSPLHF. In nucleotides, the CDR3 is TGTGCCAGCAGCTTAGGGGACAGGGATTCACCCCTCCACTTT.

V usage is TRBV5-1 and J usage is TRBJ2-1, with TRBD1 identical over 7 bases. The trim removed 4 bases at V and 12 bases at J, leaving 10 bases unmatched. The germline CDR1 and CDR2 sequences are SGHRS and YFSETQ. This CDR3 spans 13 amino acids. DNA of the CDR3: TGCGCCAGCAGCCAGACAGGGTACTTTGGGCAGTTCTTC. It yields the protein CASSQTGYFGQFF.

The chain is built from TRBV27 and TRBJ2-2; D may be TRBD1 (6 bases). The CDR3 sequence is 15 residues long. Germline V gene data show CDR1 as MNHEY and CDR2 as SMNVEV (reference sequence). With 1 base removed from V and 5 bases from J, the gap between germline ends came to 11 bases. In nucleotides, the CDR3 is TGTGCCAGCAGTTTATATACAGGGAGAACCGGGGAGCTGTTTTTT. This gives the protein CASSLYTGRTGELFF.

The rearrangement uses TRBV9 and TRBJ2-6; D is unresolved. The CDR3 sequence is 16 residues long. Germline CDR1 is SGDLS and CDR2 is YYNGEE. V was pared by 4 bases and J by 0 bases, with 11 bases between. The CDR3 loop reads CASSPTDRSGANVLTF. Written as DNA, the CDR3 is TGTGCCAGCAGCCCGACGGACCGCTCTGGGGCCAACGTCCTGACTTTC.

DNA for the CDR3: TGTGCCAGCAGTACTCCGGGGGTGCGGAACACTGAAGCTTTCTTT. The encoded protein is CASSTPGVRNTEAFF. This rearrangement joins TRBV5-4 to TRBJ1-1; weak D call: TRBD1 (5 bases). Trimming shortened V by 5 bases and J by 1 base, and 15 bases separated the two germline ends. Germline V CDR1 and CDR2: SGHNT, YYREEE (reference sequence). This CDR3 region has 15 residues.

The chain joins TRBV19 to TRBJ2-5; 7 nucleotides match TRBD2. With 4 bases clipped from V and 5 bases from J, the junction kept 7 bases outside the gene matches. CDR3 size: 14 residues. The germline V gene has CDR1 LNHDA and CDR2 SQIVND (reference sequence). The CDR3 sequence is CASSNLQGGETQYF. CDR3 nucleotides: TGTGCCAGTAGTAATCTGCAGGGAGGGGAGACCCAGTACTTC.

The CDR3 nucleotides read TGTGCCAGCAGCTTGGCGAGGACTTACACCGGGGAGCTGTTTTTT. As protein: CASSLARTYTGELFF. V usage is TRBV5-5 and J usage is TRBJ2-2; tentative D call: TRBD2 (5 bases). Trimming shortened V by 0 bases and J by 3 bases, and 9 bases separated the two germline ends. CDR3 length: 15 residues. CDR1 and CDR2 (germline): SGHKS, YYEKEE (reference sequence).

The rearrangement links TRBV7-9 to TRBJ2-7; D is unresolved. The CDR3 has 14 amino acids. In germline, CDR1 is SEHNR, CDR2 FQNEAQ (reference sequence). With 6 bases removed from V and 3 bases from J, the gap between germline ends came to 15 bases. The CDR3 is CASRGNQVIYEQYF. The DNA of the CDR3 is TGTGCCAGCAGAGGCAACCAGGTTATCTACGAGCAGTACTTC.

This chain joins TRBV11-2 and TRBJ2-7, with 7 bases aligning to TRBD1. Per the germline V gene, CDR1 is SGHAT and CDR2 is FQNNGV. The CDR3 sequence is 14 residues long. V was pared by 5 bases and J by 0 bases, with 4 bases of the junction left unmatched. For the CDR3, the DNA is TGTGCCAGCAGCCAGGGGGTCCTCTCCTACGAGCAGTACTTC. Protein product: CASSQGVLSYEQYF.

The genes are TRBV28 and TRBJ2-4, with D possibly being TRBD2 (6 bases). The CDR3 totals 15 residues. Germline V lookup: CDR1 MDHEN, CDR2 SYDVKM. Trimming left V 2 bases short and J 2 bases short, with 10 bases between. CDR3 amino acids: CASSLAGSSKNIQYF. CDR3 in DNA: TGTGCCAGCAGTTTAGCGGGATCTTCCAAAAACATTCAGTACTTC.

V gene TRBV11-2 combines with J gene TRBJ2-7; D remains unclear. Deletions cut 4 bases from V and 3 bases from J, with 13 bases between. Germline CDR1 SGHAT, CDR2 FQNNGV. The CDR3 totals 14 residues. Here the CDR3 reads CASSSLRLYYEQYF. The CDR3 bases are TGTGCCAGCAGCTCCCTTCGCTTGTACTACGAGCAGTACTTC.

Concerning this clone itself: At the DNA level, this CDR3 is encoded by other sequences in the same sample as well. J is TRBJ1-1 and V is TRBV6-5, with unresolved D. V was pared by 6 bases and J by 4 bases, with 6 bases between. Per germline, CDR1 MNHEY and CDR2 SVGAGI. The CDR3 sequence is 11 residues long. CDR3 amino acids: CASSLGTEAFF. DNA of the CDR3: TGTGCCAGCAGCCTTGGCACTGAAGCTTTCTTT.

The chain links TRBV2 to TRBJ1-1; maybe TRBD1 (5 bases). Germline values: CDR1 SNHLY, CDR2 FYNNEI. The CDR3 totals 14 residues. V was trimmed by 5 bases and J by 2 bases, leaving 12 bases between them. CDR3 nucleotide sequence: TGTGCCAGCAGTAGATCCGGGGCCAACACTGAAGCTTTCTTT. It yields the protein CASSRSGANTEAFF.

The V call is TRBV5-5, the J call TRBJ2-7, with 9 bases that match TRBD2. The CDR3 spans 15 residues. The V and J ends lost 4 bases and 4 bases, in that order; junction bases with no gene match: 9. The germline CDR1 and CDR2 sequences are SGHKS and YYEKEE (reference sequence). This CDR3 is CASSGPGLARYEQYF. Here the CDR3 DNA reads TGTGCCAGCAGCGGCCCCGGACTAGCGAGATACGAGCAGTACTTC.

This chain uses TRBV10-3 with TRBJ2-3; TRBD2 is a possible D gene (5 bases). This CDR3 is built from 14 residues. The germline V gene encodes CDR1 ENHRY and CDR2 SYGVKD. The V end was cut by 8 bases, the J end by 4 bases, with 16 bases between. The CDR3 protein is CAIGGREGSDTQYF. In DNA, the CDR3 is TGTGCCATCGGTGGACGGGAAGGTTCAGATACGCAGTATTTT.

The chain has TRBV6-1 and TRBJ2-7, with TRBD2 as a possible D gene (6 bases). The CDR3 is 15 residues long. The germline gives CDR1 MNHNS, CDR2 SASEGT. V shed 6 bases and J shed 6 bases, with 21 bases lying between them. The CDR3: CASRGAGTGRFEQYF. The CDR3 coding sequence is TGTGCCAGCAGGGGAGCAGGCACTGGGAGGTTCGAGCAGTACTTC.

The genes are TRBV7-9 and TRBJ2-2; 7 bases are a match to TRBD1. The CDR3 spans 14 residues. The V gene's germline CDR1 is SEHNR and CDR2 FQNEAQ (reference sequence). V lost 5 bases to trimming and J lost 7 bases; unmatched junction nucleotides: 7. DNA for the CDR3: TGTGCCAGCAGCGCCGGACAGGCCTTCGGGGAGCTGTTTTTT. This translates into CASSAGQAFGELFF. The entire variable domain, with the rest obtained from reference TRBV7-9 and TRBJ2-2, is as follows: DTGVSQNPRHKITKRGQNVTFRCDPISEHNRLYWYRQTLGQGPEFLTYFQNEAQLEKSRLLSDRFSAERPKGSFSTLEIQRTEQGDSAMYLCASSAGQAFGELFFGEGSRLTVL.

The CDR3 protein is CASSYSEAYAYEQYF. CDR3 bases: TGTGCCAGCAGTTACTCCGAGGCTTACGCCTACGAGCAGTACTTC. The chain uses TRBV6-5 and TRBJ2-7; D is unresolved. The CDR3 has 15 residues. Trimming removed 0 bases at V and 2 bases at J, with 11 bases between. Germline CDR1 is MNHEY and CDR2 is SVGAGI.